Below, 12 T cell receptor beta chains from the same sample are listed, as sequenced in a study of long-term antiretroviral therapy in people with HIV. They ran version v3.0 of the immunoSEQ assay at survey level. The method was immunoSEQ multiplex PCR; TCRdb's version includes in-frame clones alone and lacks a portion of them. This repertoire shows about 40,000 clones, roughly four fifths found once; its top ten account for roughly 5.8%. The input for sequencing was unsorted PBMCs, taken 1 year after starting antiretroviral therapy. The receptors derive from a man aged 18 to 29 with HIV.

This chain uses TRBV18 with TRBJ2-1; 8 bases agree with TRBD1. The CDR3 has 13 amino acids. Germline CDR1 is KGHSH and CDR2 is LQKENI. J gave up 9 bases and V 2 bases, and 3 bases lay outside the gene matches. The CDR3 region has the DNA TGTGCCAGCTCACCAACAGGGGGGATTGAGCAGTTCTTC. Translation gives CASSPTGGIEQFF.

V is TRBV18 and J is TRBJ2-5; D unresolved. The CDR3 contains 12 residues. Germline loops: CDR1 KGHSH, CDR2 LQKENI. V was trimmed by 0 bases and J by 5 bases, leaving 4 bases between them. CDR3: CASSPPGETQYF. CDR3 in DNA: TGTGCCAGCTCACCACCGGGGGAGACCCAGTACTTC.

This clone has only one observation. CDR3 loop: CASSRAGATYNEQFF. In DNA form, the CDR3 reads TGTGCCAGCAGCCGAGCGGGAGCCACCTACAATGAGCAGTTCTTC. This chain links TRBV27 with TRBJ2-1; 8 bases agree with TRBD2. V trimming: 6 bases; J trimming: 2 bases; junction bases outside the gene matches: 6. The CDR3 is made up of 15 amino acids. Germline V lookup: CDR1 MNHEY, CDR2 SMNVEV (reference sequence).

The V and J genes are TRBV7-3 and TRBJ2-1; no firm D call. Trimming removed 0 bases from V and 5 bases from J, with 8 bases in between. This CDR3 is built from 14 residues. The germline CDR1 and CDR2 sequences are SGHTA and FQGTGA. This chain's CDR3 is CASSLTGLDNEQFF. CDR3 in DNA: TGTGCCAGCAGCTTAACGGGTTTAGACAATGAGCAGTTCTTC.

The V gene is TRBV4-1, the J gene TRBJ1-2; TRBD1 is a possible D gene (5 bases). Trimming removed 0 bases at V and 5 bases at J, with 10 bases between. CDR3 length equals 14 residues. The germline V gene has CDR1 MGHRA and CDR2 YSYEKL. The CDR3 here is CASSQERGFYGYTF. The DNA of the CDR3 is TGCGCCAGCAGCCAAGAAAGGGGATTTTATGGCTACACCTTC.

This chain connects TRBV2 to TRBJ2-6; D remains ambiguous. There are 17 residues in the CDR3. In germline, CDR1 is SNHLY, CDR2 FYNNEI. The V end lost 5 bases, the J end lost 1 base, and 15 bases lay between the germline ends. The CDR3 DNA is TGTGCCAGCAGTTTCGACTTCGCCCGTTCTGGGGCCAACGTCCTGACTTTC. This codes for CASSFDFARSGANVLTF.

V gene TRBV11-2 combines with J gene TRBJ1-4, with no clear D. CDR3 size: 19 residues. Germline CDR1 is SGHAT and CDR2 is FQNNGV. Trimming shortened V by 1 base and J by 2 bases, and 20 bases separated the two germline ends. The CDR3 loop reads CASSLVGWVNKETNEKLFF. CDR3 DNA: TGTGCCAGCAGCTTAGTAGGCTGGGTCAACAAGGAGACTAATGAAAAACTGTTTTTT.

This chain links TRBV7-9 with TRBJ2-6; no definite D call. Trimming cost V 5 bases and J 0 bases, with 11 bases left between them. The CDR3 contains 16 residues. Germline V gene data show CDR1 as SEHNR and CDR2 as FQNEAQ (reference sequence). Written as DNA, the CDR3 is TGTGCCAGCAGCGCCAACACCCGCTCTGGGGCCAACGTCCTGACTTTC. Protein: CASSANTRSGANVLTF. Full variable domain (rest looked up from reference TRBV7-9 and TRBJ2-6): DTGVSQNPRHKITKRGQNVTFRCDPISEHNRLYWYRQTLGQGPEFLTYFQNEAQLEKSRLLSDRFSAERPKGSFSTLEIQRTEQGDSAMYLCASSANTRSGANVLTFGAGSRLTVL.

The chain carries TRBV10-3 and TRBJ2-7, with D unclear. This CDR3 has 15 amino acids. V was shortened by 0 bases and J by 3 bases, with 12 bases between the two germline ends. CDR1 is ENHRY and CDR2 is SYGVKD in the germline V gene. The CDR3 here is CAISESGGRNYEQYF. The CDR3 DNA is TGTGCCATCAGTGAGTCCGGTGGAAGGAACTACGAGCAGTACTTC.

The CDR3: CASSLDPGTNEKLFF. The CDR3 DNA is TGTGCCAGCAGCTTGGATCCAGGGACTAATGAAAAACTGTTTTTT. The chain has TRBV5-4 and TRBJ1-4; a possible D gene is TRBD1 (5 bases). There are 15 residues in the CDR3. Germline CDR1 and CDR2: SGHNT and YYREEE (reference sequence). V was cut by 0 bases and J by 2 bases, with 8 bases left in between. Using reference TRBV5-4 and TRBJ1-4 for the parts outside the CDR3, the full variable domain is ETGVTQSPTHLIKTRGQQVTLRCSSQSGHNTVSWYQQALGQGPQFIFQYYREEENGRGNFPPRFSGLQFPNYSSELNVNALELDDSALYLCASSLDPGTNEKLFFGSGTQLSVL.

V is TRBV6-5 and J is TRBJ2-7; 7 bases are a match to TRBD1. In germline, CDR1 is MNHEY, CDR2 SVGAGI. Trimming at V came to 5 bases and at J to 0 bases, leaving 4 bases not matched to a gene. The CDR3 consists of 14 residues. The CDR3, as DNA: TGTGCCAGCAGTACCCGGGACAGCTCCTACGAGCAGTACTTC. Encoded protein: CASSTRDSSYEQYF.

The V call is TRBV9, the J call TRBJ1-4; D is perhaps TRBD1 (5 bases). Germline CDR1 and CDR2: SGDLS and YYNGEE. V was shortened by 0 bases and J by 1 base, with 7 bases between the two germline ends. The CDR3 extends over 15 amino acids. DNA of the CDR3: TGTGCCAGCAGCGTAGCGGGGGAAACTAATGAAAAACTGTTTTTT. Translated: CASSVAGETNEKLFF.